These 30 T cell receptor beta chains originate from one sample sequenced in a study of early T cells in non-severe SARS-CoV-2 infection. TCRdb ran MiXCR on the 5' RACE reads and lists one entry per CDR3 protein. The sample lists 52,000 or so distinct CDR3 sequences, under 7.5% occurring once. Sequencing used whole blood, obtained at baseline. These receptors all come from an adult who was a healthcare worker with PCR-confirmed SARS-CoV-2 infection or an uninfected control (not recorded which).

This clonotype was seen repeatedly, ten times or more. The chain is built from TRBV10-2 and TRBJ2-2; the match to TRBD1 covers 8 bases. Germline V CDR1 and CDR2: WSHSY, SAAADI. J lost 2 bases, V lost 2 bases, and 10 bases had no gene match. CDR3 length: 18 amino acids. The CDR3 region is CASSETLLTGANTGELFF. The CDR3 DNA reads TGCGCCAGCAGTGAGACCTTACTGACAGGGGCCAACACCGGGGAGCTGTTTTTT.

The chain is built from TRBV6-2 or TRBV6-3 and TRBJ2-3; D not resolved. The V gene's germline CDR1 is MNHEY and CDR2 SVGEGT. V lost 5 bases, J lost 2 bases, and 2 bases lay in between. The CDR3 consists of 11 residues. This chain's CDR3 is CASSNTDTQYF. The DNA for the CDR3 is TGTGCCAGCAGTAACACAGATACGCAGTATTTT.

The sample holds many counts of this clonotype. V usage is TRBV4-2 and J usage is TRBJ2-1; D is unclear. Trimming stripped 3 bases from V and 6 bases from J, with 15 bases between. Germline-derived CDR1 and CDR2 are LGHNA and YNFKEQ. The CDR3 has 15 amino acids. The CDR3 DNA reads TGTGCCAGCAGCCATCGTATCGCGGAATTCAATGAGCAGTTCTTC. This gives the protein CASSHRIAEFNEQFF.

This clonotype was observed at least ten times. The chain joins TRBV5-5 to TRBJ1-6, with a tentative D call TRBD1 (6 bases). This CDR3 is 13 amino acids long. V lost 4 bases to trimming and J lost 13 bases, with 15 bases between them. Per the germline V gene, CDR1 is SGHKS and CDR2 is YYEKEE (reference sequence). CDR3 protein: CASSATGMGPLHF. For the CDR3, the DNA is TGTGCCAGCAGCGCAACAGGGATGGGGCCCCTCCACTTT. The complete variable domain, with remaining parts taken from reference TRBV5-5 and TRBJ1-6, reads DAGVTQSPTHLIKTRGQQVTLRCSPISGHKSVSWYQQVLGQGPQFIFQYYEKEERGRGNFPDRFSARQFPNYSSELNVNALLLGDSALYLCASSATGMGPLHFGNGTRLTVT.

This clonotype has a count of ten or more. This sequence joins TRBV7-2 and TRBJ2-3; 9 nucleotides align to TRBD2. The V gene's germline CDR1 is SGHTA and CDR2 FQGNSA. The CDR3 is 13 residues long. CDR3 amino acids: CAVAGGPVDTQYF. DNA for the CDR3: TGTGCAGTCGCGGGGGGGCCGGTCGATACGCAGTATTTT.

V is TRBV28 and J is TRBJ1-1, with D possibly matching TRBD1 (6 bases). V shed 6 bases and J shed 0 bases, with 11 bases lying between them. This CDR3 has 14 residues. CDR1 is MDHEN, CDR2 SYDVKM, per germline. This CDR3 reads CASRSGQLNTEAFF. The CDR3 DNA is TGTGCCAGCAGATCCGGACAGCTGAACACTGAAGCTTTCTTT.

CDR3 sequence reads: CASSLYPWSSYNEQFF. The CDR3 DNA sequence: TGTGCCAGCAGTTTGTACCCCTGGAGCTCCTACAATGAGCAGTTCTTC. This rearrangement joins TRBV6-5 to TRBJ2-1; D uncertain. The CDR3 extends over 16 amino acids. V lost 4 bases and J lost 0, with 13 bases in between. Germline V gene data show CDR1 as MNHEY and CDR2 as SVGAGI.

This clonotype was counted many times. The rearrangement joins TRBV7-9 to TRBJ2-3, with D perhaps TRBD1 (6 bases). This CDR3 spans 12 amino acids. The germline CDR1 and CDR2 sequences are SEHNR and FQNEAQ (reference sequence). V shed 8 bases and J shed 5 bases, with 11 bases lying between them. The CDR3 sequence: CASDPTGDTQYF. The CDR3 DNA follows: TGTGCCAGCGATCCGACAGGAGATACGCAGTATTTT.

This clonotype has just a few counts. The rearrangement links TRBV12-3 or TRBV12-4 to TRBJ1-2; 8 bases match TRBD1. With V trimmed by 5 bases and J by 3 bases, 5 bases remained unmatched. The CDR3 contains 14 residues. CDR3 nucleotides: TGTGCCAGCAGTACCGTGACAGGGGACTATGGCTACACCTTC. Protein: CASSTVTGDYGYTF.

This clonotype was detected many times. This chain connects TRBV7-2 to TRBJ2-7, with TRBD2 identical over 11 bases. J gave up 3 bases and V 5 bases, and 3 bases lay outside the gene matches. CDR1 SGHTA and CDR2 FQGNSA come from the germline V gene. The CDR3 spans 14 residues. The CDR3 region is CASSAGTSGYEQYF. As DNA, the CDR3 is TGTGCCAGCAGCGCCGGGACTAGCGGCTACGAGCAGTACTTC.

Here the CDR3 reads CASSFRGRGNEQFF. The CDR3 DNA reads as TGTGCCAGCAGTTTCCGAGGGAGGGGAAATGAGCAGTTCTTC. The chain is built from TRBV7-2 and TRBJ2-1; TRBD2 agrees at 7 bases. V trimming: 6 bases; J trimming: 7 bases; junction bases outside the gene matches: 9. This CDR3 spans 14 amino acids. Germline CDR1 is SGHTA and CDR2 is FQGNSA.

This clonotype was seen ten or more times. The gene calls are TRBV10-3 and TRBJ2-1; D perhaps matches TRBD2 (6 bases). CDR3 size: 15 residues. Per germline, CDR1 ENHRY and CDR2 SYGVKD. V lost 5 bases and J lost 2, with 13 bases in between. CDR3 sequence (DNA): TGTGCCATCAGTCAGCGCGGGGACCCCTACAATGAGCAGTTCTTC. Translating gives CAISQRGDPYNEQFF.

This clonotype was seen a few times. The rearrangement links TRBV2 to TRBJ2-2, with D hard to call. Germline CDR1 is SNHLY and CDR2 is FYNNEI. Trimming left V 6 bases short and J 7 bases short, with 12 bases between. The CDR3 is 13 residues long. The CDR3 loop is CASSSSISGELFF. The CDR3 nucleotides are TGTGCCAGCAGCTCATCCATTAGCGGGGAGCTGTTTTTT. The variable domain in full, with the rest retrieved from reference TRBV2 and TRBJ2-2, is EPEVTQTPSHQVTQMGQEVILRCVPISNHLYFYWYRQILGQKVEFLVSFYNNEISEKSEIFDDQFSVERPDGSNFTLKIRSTKLEDSAMYFCASSSSISGELFFGEGSRLTVL.

This clonotype turned up a few times. This chain connects TRBV7-2 to TRBJ2-5, with D perhaps being TRBD1 or TRBD2 (5 bases each). Per the germline V gene, CDR1 is SGHTA and CDR2 is FQGNSA. There are 13 residues in the CDR3. V was pared by 3 bases and J by 4 bases, with 9 bases between. For the CDR3, the DNA is TGTGCCAGCAGCTTCGGGACCCGAGAGACCCAGTACTTC. It specifies CASSFGTRETQYF.

This rearrangement joins TRBV2 to TRBJ1-6, with 8 nucleotides matching TRBD1. V gave up 9 bases and J gave up 9 bases; unmatched junction bases: 13. The V gene's germline CDR1 is SNHLY and CDR2 FYNNEI. The CDR3 runs 15 residues. The CDR3 DNA follows: TGTGCCAGTTATAACACAGGGGGTTCGAGTTCACCCCTCCACTTT. Protein sequence: CASYNTGGSSSPLHF.

Ten or more counts support this clonotype. This chain joins TRBV6-1 and TRBJ2-1; D is uncertain. Germline V lookup: CDR1 MNHNS, CDR2 SASEGT. The CDR3 runs to 13 residues. Trimming took 1 base from V and 4 from J, leaving 5 bases between them. The CDR3: CASSEDGYNEQFF. DNA of the CDR3: TGTGCCAGCAGTGAAGACGGGTACAATGAGCAGTTCTTC.

This clonotype came up many times. V gene TRBV3-1 combines with J gene TRBJ1-1, with D possibly matching TRBD1 (6 bases). Trimming pared 2 bases from V and 6 bases from J, leaving 10 bases between. The germline V gene encodes CDR1 LGHDT and CDR2 YNNKEL (reference sequence). CDR3 length equals 13 residues. CDR3 sequence reads: CASSQTGLSEAFF. CDR3 nucleotide sequence: TGTGCCAGCAGCCAAACAGGGCTCTCTGAAGCTTTCTTT.

This chain connects TRBV7-9 to TRBJ2-5, with D possibly being TRBD2 (6 bases). The CDR3 contains 16 residues. V gave up 5 bases and J gave up 1 base, with 17 bases separating them. Germline V gives CDR1 SEHNR, CDR2 FQNEAQ (reference sequence). CDR3 protein: CASSPLAGSGQETQYF. In nucleotides, the CDR3 is TGTGCCAGCAGCCCCCTGGCGGGGTCGGGCCAAGAGACCCAGTACTTC.

This clonotype came up many times. J is TRBJ1-3 and V is TRBV12-3 or TRBV12-4; a possible D gene is TRBD1 (6 bases). The CDR3 spans 14 residues. V lost 6 bases, J lost 0 bases, and 9 bases lay in between. The CDR3 protein is CASRTGSSGNTIYF. CDR3 DNA: TGTGCCAGCAGAACAGGGAGCTCTGGAAACACCATATATTTT.

This clonotype appeared many times. The rearrangement joins TRBV5-5 to TRBJ2-1, with 8 bases identical to TRBD1. Losses at the gene ends were 3 bases for V and 8 bases for J; bases not matched to a gene: 1. The CDR3 covers 12 residues. Looked up from germline, CDR1 is SGHKS and CDR2 is YYEKEE (reference sequence). Here the CDR3 reads CASSSTGDEQFF. CDR3 DNA sequence: TGTGCCAGCAGCTCGACAGGGGATGAGCAGTTCTTC.

There are many counts of this clonotype. The V and J genes are TRBV18 and TRBJ2-5; D might be TRBD2 (6 bases). Germline V gene sequence: CDR1 KGHSH, CDR2 LQKENI. The CDR3 is made up of 15 amino acids. Trimming left V 2 bases short and J 3 bases short, with 13 bases between. CDR3 protein: CASSPSIGGEETQYF. CDR3 nucleotides: TGTGCCAGCTCACCATCCATAGGCGGGGAAGAGACCCAGTACTTC.

This clonotype turned up a few times. The J gene is TRBJ2-7, the V gene TRBV4-1; 9 nucleotides line up with TRBD1. The CDR3 is made up of 13 amino acids. The V segment lost 4 bases and the J segment 7 bases; nucleotides outside the gene matches: 5. The V gene's germline CDR1 is MGHRA and CDR2 YSYEKL. The CDR3 DNA is TGCGCCAGCAGCCCCCCCGACAGGGGGGAGCAGTACTTC. Translating gives CASSPPDRGEQYF.

This clonotype appeared many times. The chain carries TRBV6-2 or TRBV6-3 and TRBJ2-1; unclear D gene. This CDR3 has 12 amino acids. Germline V gene data show CDR1 as MNHEY and CDR2 as SVGEGT. Trimming took 2 bases from V and 8 from J, leaving 7 bases between them. The CDR3 nucleotides are TGTGCCAGCAGTTACCTCCTCGATGAGCAGTTCTTC. This codes for CASSYLLDEQFF.

On this clonotype: This may be a read error, as it is one base from a much larger clone. The chain joins TRBV28 to TRBJ2-3; D unclear. The CDR3 runs 14 residues. Germline-derived CDR1 and CDR2 are MDHEN and SYDVKM. Trimming left V 6 bases short and J 4 bases short, with 14 bases between. CDR3 in amino acids: CASSPSPVSDTQYF. Here the CDR3 DNA reads TGTGCCAGCAGCCCCTCCCCAGTCTCAGATACGCAGTATTTT.

This clonotype was seen at least ten times. The rearrangement joins TRBV10-3 to TRBJ2-7; D uncertain. V was clipped by 4 bases and J by 4 bases, with 38 bases between them. Germline CDR1 ENHRY, CDR2 SYGVKD. This CDR3 has 22 residues. The chain's CDR3 is CAISVSLEKLGIHTKLAYEQYF. The CDR3 region has the DNA TGTGCCATCAGTGTTTCGTTGGAGAAGTTAGGGATCCATACCAAGTTGGCATACGAGCAGTACTTC.

The table lists this clonotype with a few counts. The chain combines TRBV28 with TRBJ2-1; no clear D gene. The CDR3 sequence is 13 residues long. Germline V gene sequence: CDR1 MDHEN, CDR2 SYDVKM. Between the trimmed V and J ends, which lost 6 bases and 0 bases, there was a span of 6 bases. CDR3 loop: CASRPGSYNEQFF. Written as DNA, the CDR3 is TGTGCCAGCAGACCAGGCTCCTACAATGAGCAGTTCTTC.

This clonotype was counted many times. The rearrangement links TRBV10-3 to TRBJ1-2; D remains unclear. The V end was cut by 3 bases, the J end by 2 bases, with 7 bases between. The germline V gene encodes CDR1 ENHRY and CDR2 SYGVKD. CDR3 size: 13 residues. The CDR3: CAISDPRNYGYTF. CDR3 nucleotide sequence: TGTGCCATCAGTGATCCCCGAAACTATGGCTACACCTTC.

This clonotype was detected only a few times. The chain carries TRBV19 and TRBJ2-1; D is possibly TRBD1 (6 bases). CDR3 length: 14 residues. V was trimmed by 7 bases and J by 3 bases, leaving 13 bases between them. Germline lookup yields CDR1 LNHDA and CDR2 SQIVND (reference sequence). The CDR3 protein is CASISGGFYNEQFF. The CDR3 region has the DNA TGTGCCAGTATTAGTGGGGGCTTCTACAATGAGCAGTTCTTC. Complete variable domain (other parts from reference TRBV19 and TRBJ2-1): DGGITQSPKYLFRKEGQNVTLSCEQNLNHDAMYWYRQDPGQGLRLIYYSQIVNDFQKGDIAEGYSVSREKKESFPLTVTSAQKNPTAFYLCASISGGFYNEQFFGPGTRLTVL.

A few counts support this clonotype. The genes are TRBV5-1 and TRBJ1-6; unclear D gene. The germline gives CDR1 SGHRS, CDR2 YFSETQ. The V and J ends lost 3 bases and 2 bases respectively, with 12 bases between them. The CDR3 consists of 16 residues. CDR3 protein: CASSSYLRTYNSPLHF. The CDR3 DNA reads TGCGCCAGCAGCTCCTACCTTAGAACCTATAATTCACCCCTCCACTTT.

This clonotype was counted at least ten times. This chain joins TRBV5-1 and TRBJ2-7, with D possibly matching TRBD2 (6 bases). There are 12 residues in the CDR3. The V gene lost 5 bases and the J gene lost 4 bases, with 10 bases spanning the gap. The germline V gene has CDR1 SGHRS and CDR2 YFSETQ. CDR3 region: CASSSGVYEQYF. The DNA for the CDR3 is TGCGCCAGCAGTTCGGGGGTTTACGAGCAGTACTTC.